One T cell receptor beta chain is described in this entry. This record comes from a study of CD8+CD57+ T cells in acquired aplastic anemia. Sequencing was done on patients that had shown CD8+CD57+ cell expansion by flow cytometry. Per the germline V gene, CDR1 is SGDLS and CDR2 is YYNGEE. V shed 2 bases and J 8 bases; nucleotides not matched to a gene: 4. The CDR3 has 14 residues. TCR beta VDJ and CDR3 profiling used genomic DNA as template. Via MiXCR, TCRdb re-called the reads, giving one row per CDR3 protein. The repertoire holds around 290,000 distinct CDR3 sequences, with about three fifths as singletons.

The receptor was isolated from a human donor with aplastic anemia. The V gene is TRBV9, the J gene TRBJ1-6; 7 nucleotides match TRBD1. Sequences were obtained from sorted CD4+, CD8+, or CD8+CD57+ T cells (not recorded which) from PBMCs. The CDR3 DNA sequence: TGTGCCAGCAGCGTTTCAGGGGGTGATTCACCCCTCCACTTT. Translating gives CASSVSGGDSPLHF.